This is a list of T cell receptor beta chains from one sample in a study of blood T cell repertoires in COVID-19. Clones were sequenced by immunoSEQ multiplex PCR, and TCRdb holds only the in-frame ones, with some missing. The profile shows over 45,000 clones, 65% to 85% of them singletons. The material sequenced was peripheral blood. All receptors derive from a man in his sixties with acute or convalescent COVID-19. CDR3s include the opening cysteine and the closing phenylalanine or tryptophan. A D gene is named only where the DNA matches it firmly. Clone size is stated in some rows and not others, as once, few, many or a class when expanded.

j_call v_call cdr3_length d_call clone_size cdr3_nt cdr3_aa
TRBJ2-7 TRBV6-2/TRBV6-3 14 TRBD2 . TGTGCCAGCAGTTACGGGACTAGCGGGAGGAAGCAGTACTTC CASSYGTSGRKQYF
TRBJ2-1 TRBV9 15 TRBD1 . TGTGCCAGCAGCGTCGAGGGGGCCGTTGGCAATGAGCAGTTCTTC CASSVEGAVGNEQFF
TRBJ2-3 TRBV30 17 . . TGTGCCTGGAGTCCTATTGGTCTTGCGGGGTACACAGATACGCAGTATTTT CAWSPIGLAGYTDTQYF
TRBJ2-7 TRBV29-1 14 TRBD2 . TGCAGCGGATCGTTTGGACTAGCGGGGGCCGAGCAGTACTTC CSGSFGLAGAEQYF
TRBJ2-7 TRBV6-5 15 TRBD2 few TGTGCCAGCCGACCCACCTACTCGGGGGGCTACGAGCAGTACTTC CASRPTYSGGYEQYF
TRBJ2-3 TRBV7-9 17 TRBD2 medium-sized TGTGCCAGCAGCCCTCGGCGACTAGCGGGGGGGCCAGATACGCAGTATTTT CASSPRRLAGGPDTQYF
TRBJ1-4 TRBV28 13 . . TGTGCCAGCAGCCTAAATCGCCTTGAAAAACTGTTTTTT CASSLNRLEKLFF
TRBJ1-1 TRBV6-5 15 . . TGTGCCAGCACCCTCGGGGAGCCAATGAACACTGAAGCTTTCTTT CASTLGEPMNTEAFF
TRBJ2-1 TRBV6-1 15 . once TGTGCCAGCAGCTTAGACAGGTGGATAAACAATGAGCAGTTCTTC CASSLDRWINNEQFF
TRBJ2-1 TRBV7-6 16 TRBD2 . TGTGCCAGCAGCTACGGACTAGCGGGGATTGGCAATGAGCAGTTCTTC CASSYGLAGIGNEQFF
TRBJ2-1 TRBV12-3/TRBV12-4 13 . . TGTGCCAGCAGTTTATACCGACTCGGGGAGCAGTTCTTC CASSLYRLGEQFF
TRBJ2-2 TRBV19 14 . . TGTGCCAGCCGACTCGACAGTACCACCGGGGAGCTGTTTTTT CASRLDSTTGELFF
TRBJ1-2 TRBV28 14 . . TGTGCCAGCAGTTCTCGGACAGCGGACTATGGCTACACCTTC CASSSRTADYGYTF
TRBJ1-1 TRBV5-1 14 . . TGCGCCAGCAGCTTGGCCGGAGGTTCCACTGAAGCTTTCTTT CASSLAGGSTEAFF
TRBJ2-1 TRBV11-3 14 TRBD2 . TGTGCCAGCAGCTTCGGCCGGGGGGACAATGAGCAGTTCTTC CASSFGRGDNEQFF
TRBJ2-5 TRBV7-9 18 . . TGTGCCAGCAGCTTATGGAGGGCTGGCAGGGCCTACCAAGAGACCCAGTACTTC CASSLWRAGRAYQETQYF
TRBJ2-1 TRBV9 15 . . TGTGCCAGCAGCGCCTCAGGGGTGAGTTACAATGAGCAGTTCTTC CASSASGVSYNEQFF
TRBJ2-7 TRBV5-4 14 TRBD2 medium-sized TGTGCCAGCAGCTTTAGCGGGGGCACCTACGAGCAGTACTTC CASSFSGGTYEQYF
TRBJ2-5 TRBV30 14 TRBD1 once TGTGCCTGGTCCGGGACAGGGAATTACGAGACCCAGTACTTC CAWSGTGNYETQYF
TRBJ1-3 TRBV6-1 15 TRBD1 . TGTGCCAGCAGTGAAGGTTCAGGGGGAGGAAACACCATATATTTT CASSEGSGGGNTIYF
TRBJ1-6 TRBV11-2 14 TRBD1 few TGTGCCAGCAGCCCAAACAGGGGTAGTTCACCCCTCCACTTT CASSPNRGSSPLHF
TRBJ2-5 TRBV6-5 14 . . TGTGCCAGCAGTCTTACTAGCCAGGCAGCGACCCAGTACTTC CASSLTSQAATQYF